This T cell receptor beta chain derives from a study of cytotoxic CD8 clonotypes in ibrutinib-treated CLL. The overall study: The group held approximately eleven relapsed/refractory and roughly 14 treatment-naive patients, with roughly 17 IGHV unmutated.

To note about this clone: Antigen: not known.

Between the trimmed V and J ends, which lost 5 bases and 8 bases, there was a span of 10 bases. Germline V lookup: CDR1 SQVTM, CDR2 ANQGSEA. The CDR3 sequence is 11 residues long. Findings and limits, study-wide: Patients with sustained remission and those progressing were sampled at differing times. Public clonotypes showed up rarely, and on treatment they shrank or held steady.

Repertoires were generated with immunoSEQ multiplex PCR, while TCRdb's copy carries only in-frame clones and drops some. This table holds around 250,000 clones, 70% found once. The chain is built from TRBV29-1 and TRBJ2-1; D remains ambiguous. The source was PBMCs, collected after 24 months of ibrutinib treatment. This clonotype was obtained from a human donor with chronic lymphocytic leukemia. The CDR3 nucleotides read TGCAGCGTTAACATGTGGTATGAGCAGTTCTTC. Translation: CSVNMWYEQFF.